Listed below are T cell receptor beta chains from one sample, sequenced in a study of vaccination and CD4 T cells after COVID-19. A single record per CDR3 protein comes from TCRdb applying MiXCR to the PCR reads. This table holds approximately 19,000 distinct CDR3 sequences, about 70% found once. These receptors have no identified antigens. Sequencing used CD4+ T cells from blood, cultured in vitro. All receptors come from a human donor who had recovered from COVID-19. CDR3s include the opening cysteine and the closing phenylalanine or tryptophan. The D gene is left open where the match is weak. Only part of the rows carry a size: once, few, many, or a class if the clone is expanded.

j_call: TRBJ1-2
cdr3_length: 15
clone_size: NA
d_call: TRBD1
v_call: TRBV6-1
cdr3_nt: TGTGCCAGCAGTGTGACAGGGTCAACGGGGCAGGGCTACACCTTC
cdr3_aa: CASSVTGSTGQGYTF

j_call: TRBJ2-2
cdr3_length: 16
clone_size: NA
d_call: NA
v_call: TRBV7-8
cdr3_nt: TGTGCCAGCAGCAATCAGGGGAAAACCTACACCGGGGAGCTGTTTTTT
cdr3_aa: CASSNQGKTYTGELFF

j_call: TRBJ2-3
cdr3_length: 16
clone_size: NA
d_call: NA
v_call: TRBV6-1
cdr3_nt: TGTGCCAGCAGTGATAGTAGACGGGTACCCACAAATACGCAGTATTTT
cdr3_aa: CASSDSRRVPTNTQYF

j_call: TRBJ1-2
cdr3_length: 14
clone_size: once
d_call: NA
v_call: TRBV18
cdr3_nt: TGTGCCAGCTCACCACGTTCAGACATCTATGGCTACACCTTC
cdr3_aa: CASSPRSDIYGYTF

j_call: TRBJ2-5
cdr3_length: 13
clone_size: NA
d_call: NA
v_call: TRBV6-2/TRBV6-3
cdr3_nt: TGTGCCAGTGTTGGGCGCAACCAAGAGACCCAGTACTTC
cdr3_aa: CASVGRNQETQYF

j_call: TRBJ2-1
cdr3_length: 16
clone_size: NA
d_call: TRBD2
v_call: TRBV7-8
cdr3_nt: TGTGCCAGCAGCATAACGAGCGGGAGGGCCTACAATGAGCAGTTCTTC
cdr3_aa: CASSITSGRAYNEQFF

j_call: TRBJ2-1
cdr3_length: 12
clone_size: few
d_call: TRBD1
v_call: TRBV20-1
cdr3_nt: TGCAGTGCTGTGGACAGGGAATACGAGCAGTTCTTC
cdr3_aa: CSAVDREYEQFF

j_call: TRBJ2-3
cdr3_length: 17
clone_size: few
d_call: NA
v_call: TRBV7-6
cdr3_nt: TGTGCCAGCAGCTTATTCTCGCAGTCGGGGTCTGCAGATACGCAGTATTTT
cdr3_aa: CASSLFSQSGSADTQYF

j_call: TRBJ1-4
cdr3_length: 15
clone_size: NA
d_call: NA
v_call: TRBV29-1
cdr3_nt: TGCAGCGTTCTCACCGACCTAGGAAGCTCCGAAAAACTGTTTTTT
cdr3_aa: CSVLTDLGSSEKLFF

j_call: TRBJ1-5
cdr3_length: 16
clone_size: NA
d_call: NA
v_call: TRBV4-3
cdr3_nt: TGCGCCAACAGCCAAGATTATTTACAGGGCGGACAGCCCCAGCATTTT
cdr3_aa: CANSQDYLQGGQPQHF

j_call: TRBJ1-2
cdr3_length: 13
clone_size: NA
d_call: NA
v_call: TRBV6-1
cdr3_nt: TGTGCCAATCAGATGACGGGGCTAAATGGCTACACCTTC
cdr3_aa: CANQMTGLNGYTF

j_call: TRBJ2-3
cdr3_length: 13
clone_size: NA
d_call: NA
v_call: TRBV25-1
cdr3_nt: TGTGCCAGCCGCGGGACAGCGTCGGATACGCAGTATTTT
cdr3_aa: CASRGTASDTQYF

j_call: TRBJ1-2
cdr3_length: 18
clone_size: NA
d_call: NA
v_call: TRBV7-2
cdr3_nt: TGTGCCAGCAGAAATTACTTCGGAGGAGGTTCTGGTGGGGCTGGCTACACCTTC
cdr3_aa: CASRNYFGGGSGGAGYTF

j_call: TRBJ2-5
cdr3_length: 17
clone_size: NA
d_call: NA
v_call: TRBV7-9
cdr3_nt: TGTGCCAGCAGCCCCCGTGTTAACAACTTATTCCAAGAGACCCAGTACTTC
cdr3_aa: CASSPRVNNLFQETQYF

j_call: TRBJ2-4
cdr3_length: 15
clone_size: NA
d_call: NA
v_call: TRBV11-1
cdr3_nt: TGTGCCAGCAGCTTAGGACGCAACTCCAAAAACATTCAGTACTTC
cdr3_aa: CASSLGRNSKNIQYF

j_call: TRBJ2-3
cdr3_length: 11
clone_size: NA
d_call: NA
v_call: TRBV5-1
cdr3_nt: TGCGCCAGCAGCCTTCGGGATACGCAGTATTTT
cdr3_aa: CASSLRDTQYF

j_call: TRBJ1-6
cdr3_length: 15
clone_size: few
d_call: NA
v_call: TRBV6-1
cdr3_nt: TGTGCCAGCAGCCCCGGGGAGGGCGCGAATTCACCCCTCCACTTT
cdr3_aa: CASSPGEGANSPLHF

j_call: TRBJ1-2
cdr3_length: 15
clone_size: NA
d_call: NA
v_call: TRBV25-1
cdr3_nt: TGTGCCAGCAACCTAGCTCCCGGGACACAGTATGGCTACACCTTC
cdr3_aa: CASNLAPGTQYGYTF

j_call: TRBJ1-1
cdr3_length: 15
clone_size: NA
d_call: NA
v_call: TRBV30
cdr3_nt: TGTGCCTGGAGGGCCCACTCGCAGGGGTCTACTGAAGCTTTCTTT
cdr3_aa: CAWRAHSQGSTEAFF

j_call: TRBJ1-4
cdr3_length: 18
clone_size: NA
d_call: NA
v_call: TRBV11-3
cdr3_nt: TGTGCCAGCAGCTTAGGACGCGGGCCGGGGGGCGCTAATGAAAAACTGTTTTTT
cdr3_aa: CASSLGRGPGGANEKLFF

j_call: TRBJ1-6
cdr3_length: 14
clone_size: NA
d_call: NA
v_call: TRBV28
cdr3_nt: TGTGCCAGCACCGAACCAGGGACTCGTTCACCCCTCCACTTT
cdr3_aa: CASTEPGTRSPLHF

j_call: TRBJ2-1
cdr3_length: 14
clone_size: few
d_call: NA
v_call: TRBV20-1
cdr3_nt: TGCAGTGCTAGAGATTGGAGCTCCTACAATGAGCAGTTCTTC
cdr3_aa: CSARDWSSYNEQFF

j_call: TRBJ1-2
cdr3_length: 14
clone_size: NA
d_call: TRBD1
v_call: TRBV18
cdr3_nt: TGTGCCAGCTCACCTGACGGGACAGCTTATGGCTACACCTTC
cdr3_aa: CASSPDGTAYGYTF

j_call: TRBJ1-1
cdr3_length: 16
clone_size: NA
d_call: TRBD1
v_call: TRBV18
cdr3_nt: TGTGCCAGCTCAATACAGGGGGCAGGGGCGAACACTGAAGCTTTCTTT
cdr3_aa: CASSIQGAGANTEAFF

j_call: TRBJ1-5
cdr3_length: 14
clone_size: NA
d_call: TRBD1
v_call: TRBV7-2
cdr3_nt: TGTGCCAGCAGCCCGACAGGGAGCAATCAGCCCCAGCATTTT
cdr3_aa: CASSPTGSNQPQHF

j_call: TRBJ2-2
cdr3_length: 14
clone_size: NA
d_call: NA
v_call: TRBV7-6
cdr3_nt: TGTGCCAGCAGGGGGATTAAGGGCACCGGGGAGCTGTTTTTT
cdr3_aa: CASRGIKGTGELFF

j_call: TRBJ1-5
cdr3_length: 14
clone_size: NA
d_call: TRBD1
v_call: TRBV18
cdr3_nt: TGTGCCAGCTCACGTGGGACAGGGCGCCAGCCCCAGCATTTT
cdr3_aa: CASSRGTGRQPQHF

j_call: TRBJ2-7
cdr3_length: 15
clone_size: NA
d_call: TRBD2
v_call: TRBV20-1
cdr3_nt: TGCAGTGCTAGAGTGGCGGGAGAGAGCTCCTACGAGCAGTACTTC
cdr3_aa: CSARVAGESSYEQYF

j_call: TRBJ2-1
cdr3_length: 11
clone_size: NA
d_call: NA
v_call: TRBV20-1
cdr3_nt: TGCAGTGCGAAGAACGGTAGAGAGCAGTTCTTC
cdr3_aa: CSAKNGREQFF

j_call: TRBJ2-1
cdr3_length: 16
clone_size: once
d_call: TRBD2
v_call: TRBV19
cdr3_nt: TGTGCCAGTAACCGAGCGGGACCTAGCTCCTACAATGAGCAGTTCTTC
cdr3_aa: CASNRAGPSSYNEQFF

j_call: TRBJ1-5
cdr3_length: 13
clone_size: few
d_call: TRBD1
v_call: TRBV20-1
cdr3_nt: TGCAGTGCTCCCGACAGGGCAAATCAGCCCCAGCATTTT
cdr3_aa: CSAPDRANQPQHF

j_call: TRBJ2-2
cdr3_length: 15
clone_size: once
d_call: NA
v_call: TRBV11-3
cdr3_nt: TGTGCCAGCAGCTTCAGGGGCCCGCGGACCGGGGAGCTGTTTTTT
cdr3_aa: CASSFRGPRTGELFF

j_call: TRBJ2-3
cdr3_length: 12
clone_size: NA
d_call: NA
v_call: TRBV29-1
cdr3_nt: TGCAGCGTTATGGAGGGGATGGATACGCAGTATTTT
cdr3_aa: CSVMEGMDTQYF

j_call: TRBJ2-7
cdr3_length: 15
clone_size: few
d_call: NA
v_call: TRBV7-2
cdr3_nt: TGTGCCAGCAGCTATGGAGGAAGGAGCTCCTACGAGCAGTACTTC
cdr3_aa: CASSYGGRSSYEQYF

j_call: TRBJ1-6
cdr3_length: 14
clone_size: NA
d_call: TRBD1
v_call: TRBV7-2
cdr3_nt: TGTGCCAGCAGCCCGGACAGGGGGGATTCACCCCTCCACTTT
cdr3_aa: CASSPDRGDSPLHF

j_call: TRBJ2-7
cdr3_length: 14
clone_size: NA
d_call: NA
v_call: TRBV19
cdr3_nt: TGTGCCAGTAGTCCCCGGTTGGGAGCCTACGAGCAGTACTTC
cdr3_aa: CASSPRLGAYEQYF

j_call: TRBJ2-7
cdr3_length: 14
clone_size: NA
d_call: TRBD2
v_call: TRBV20-1
cdr3_nt: TGCAGTGCTAGAGGGGGCGGGAGGGGCTACGAGCAGTACTTC
cdr3_aa: CSARGGGRGYEQYF

j_call: TRBJ1-2
cdr3_length: 14
clone_size: NA
d_call: NA
v_call: TRBV24-1
cdr3_nt: TGTGCCACCAGTGATCCTTACTTCGGCTATGGCTACACCTTC
cdr3_aa: CATSDPYFGYGYTF

j_call: TRBJ1-1
cdr3_length: 13
clone_size: few
d_call: NA
v_call: TRBV7-2
cdr3_nt: TGTGCCAGCAGCTCACCATCGACACCCAAAGCTTTCTTT
cdr3_aa: CASSSPSTPKAFF

j_call: TRBJ1-5
cdr3_length: 14
clone_size: NA
d_call: NA
v_call: TRBV7-2
cdr3_nt: TGTGCCAGCAGCTCGGGGGGGCTGGCTCAGCCCCAGCATTTT
cdr3_aa: CASSSGGLAQPQHF

j_call: TRBJ1-5
cdr3_length: 10
clone_size: NA
d_call: NA
v_call: TRBV20-1
cdr3_nt: TGCAGTGCTAGTCCCAGGGCCCAGCATTTT
cdr3_aa: CSASPRAQHF

j_call: TRBJ1-6
cdr3_length: 15
clone_size: NA
d_call: TRBD1
v_call: TRBV6-5
cdr3_nt: TGTGCCAGCAGTTATAGGGGACAGGGGTATTCACCCCTCCACTTT
cdr3_aa: CASSYRGQGYSPLHF

j_call: TRBJ2-3
cdr3_length: 17
clone_size: once
d_call: TRBD2
v_call: TRBV5-6
cdr3_nt: TGTGCCAGCAGCCCCTCGCCCGGACTAGCGAACACAGATACGCAGTATTTT
cdr3_aa: CASSPSPGLANTDTQYF

j_call: TRBJ1-1
cdr3_length: 12
clone_size: NA
d_call: NA
v_call: TRBV7-8
cdr3_nt: TGTGCCAGCAGCTACAACCGACAGGAAGCTTTCTTT
cdr3_aa: CASSYNRQEAFF

j_call: TRBJ1-5
cdr3_length: 16
clone_size: NA
d_call: TRBD1
v_call: TRBV20-1
cdr3_nt: TGCAGTGCTAGAAGACAGGGTTCCGTCGCCAATCAGCCCCAGCATTTT
cdr3_aa: CSARRQGSVANQPQHF

j_call: TRBJ1-4
cdr3_length: 16
clone_size: NA
d_call: TRBD1
v_call: TRBV7-9
cdr3_nt: TGTGCCAGCAGCTTAGGCGGGACAGGGGTTGATGAAAAACTGTTTTTT
cdr3_aa: CASSLGGTGVDEKLFF

j_call: TRBJ1-5
cdr3_length: 13
clone_size: medium-sized
d_call: NA
v_call: TRBV30
cdr3_nt: TGTGCCTGGAGTGAGGGAGGGTATCAGCCCCAGCATTTT
cdr3_aa: CAWSEGGYQPQHF

j_call: TRBJ2-7
cdr3_length: 15
clone_size: few
d_call: TRBD2
v_call: TRBV7-2
cdr3_nt: TGTGCCAGCAGCTTAGTGGCGGGAGGGGTGAACGAGCAGTACTTC
cdr3_aa: CASSLVAGGVNEQYF

j_call: TRBJ1-2
cdr3_length: 15
clone_size: once
d_call: NA
v_call: TRBV12-3/TRBV12-4
cdr3_nt: TGTGCCAGCACCTTACACCTAGGGTTTCTGGAGGGCTACACCTTC
cdr3_aa: CASTLHLGFLEGYTF

j_call: TRBJ1-5
cdr3_length: 15
clone_size: NA
d_call: NA
v_call: TRBV25-1
cdr3_nt: TGTGCCAGCAGTGGGGATCCGGCCCTGGGACGGCCCCAGCATTTT
cdr3_aa: CASSGDPALGRPQHF

j_call: TRBJ2-1
cdr3_length: 15
clone_size: NA
d_call: TRBD2
v_call: TRBV28
cdr3_nt: TGTGCCAGCAGAACTAGCGGAGGGGGGTACAATGAGCAGTTCTTC
cdr3_aa: CASRTSGGGYNEQFF

j_call: TRBJ2-7
cdr3_length: 13
clone_size: NA
d_call: NA
v_call: TRBV7-2
cdr3_nt: TGTGCCAGCAGCTTACGTTACTCGGGCGAGCAGTACTTC
cdr3_aa: CASSLRYSGEQYF

j_call: TRBJ1-6
cdr3_length: 17
clone_size: NA
d_call: NA
v_call: TRBV20-1
cdr3_nt: TGCAGTGCTACGCCAGGTGGGAGAAGCTCCTATAATTCACCCCTCCACTTT
cdr3_aa: CSATPGGRSSYNSPLHF

j_call: TRBJ2-7
cdr3_length: 15
clone_size: once
d_call: TRBD1
v_call: TRBV7-9
cdr3_nt: TGTGCCAGCAGCCTCATCGGACAGGTTTCCTACGAGCAGTACTTC
cdr3_aa: CASSLIGQVSYEQYF